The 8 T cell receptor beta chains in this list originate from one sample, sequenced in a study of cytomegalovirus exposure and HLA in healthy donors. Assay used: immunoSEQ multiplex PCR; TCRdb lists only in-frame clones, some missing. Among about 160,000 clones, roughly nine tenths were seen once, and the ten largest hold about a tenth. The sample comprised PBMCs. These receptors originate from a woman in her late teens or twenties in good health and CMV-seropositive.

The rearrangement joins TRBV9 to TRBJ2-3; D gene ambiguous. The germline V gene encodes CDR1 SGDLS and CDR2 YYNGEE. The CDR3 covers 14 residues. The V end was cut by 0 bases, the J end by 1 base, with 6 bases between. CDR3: CASSVVPGTDTQYF. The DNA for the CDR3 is TGTGCCAGCAGCGTAGTGCCGGGCACAGATACGCAGTATTTT.

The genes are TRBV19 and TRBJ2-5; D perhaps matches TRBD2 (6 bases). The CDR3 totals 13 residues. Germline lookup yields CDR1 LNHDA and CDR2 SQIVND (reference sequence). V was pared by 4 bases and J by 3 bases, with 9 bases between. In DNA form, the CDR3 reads TGTGCCAGTAGTACTAGACTAGAAGAGACCCAGTACTTC. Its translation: CASSTRLEETQYF.

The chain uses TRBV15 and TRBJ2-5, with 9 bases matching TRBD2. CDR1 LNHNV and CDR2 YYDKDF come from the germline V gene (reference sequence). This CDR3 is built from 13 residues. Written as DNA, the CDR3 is TGTGCAACGGGGCGGGAGGGCCCCGGGACCCAGTACTTC. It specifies CATGREGPGTQYF.

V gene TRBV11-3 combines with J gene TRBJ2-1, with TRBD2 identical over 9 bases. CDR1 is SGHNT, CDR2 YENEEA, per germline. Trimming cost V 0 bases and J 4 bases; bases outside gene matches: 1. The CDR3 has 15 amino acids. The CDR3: CASSLDSGRYNEQFF. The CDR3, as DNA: TGTGCCAGCAGCTTAGATAGCGGGAGATACAATGAGCAGTTCTTC.

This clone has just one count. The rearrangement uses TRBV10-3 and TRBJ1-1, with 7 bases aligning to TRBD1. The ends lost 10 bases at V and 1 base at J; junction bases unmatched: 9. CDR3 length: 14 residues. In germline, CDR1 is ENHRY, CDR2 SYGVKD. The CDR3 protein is CATRQGWENTEAFF. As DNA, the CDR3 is TGTGCCACCCGACAGGGCTGGGAGAACACTGAAGCTTTCTTT.

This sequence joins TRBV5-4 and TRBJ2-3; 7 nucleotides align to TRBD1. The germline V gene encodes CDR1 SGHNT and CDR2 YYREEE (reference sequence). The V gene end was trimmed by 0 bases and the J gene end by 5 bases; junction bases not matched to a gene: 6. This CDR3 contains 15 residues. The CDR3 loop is CASSLEGAPGDTQYF. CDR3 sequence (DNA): TGTGCCAGCAGCTTGGAGGGGGCCCCGGGAGATACGCAGTATTTT.

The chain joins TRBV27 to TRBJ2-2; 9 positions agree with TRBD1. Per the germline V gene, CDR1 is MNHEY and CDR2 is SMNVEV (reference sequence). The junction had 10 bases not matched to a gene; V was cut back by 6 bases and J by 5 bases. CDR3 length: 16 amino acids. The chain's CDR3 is CASRPSGTGRTGELFF. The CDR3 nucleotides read TGTGCCAGCAGACCCTCCGGGACAGGGAGGACCGGGGAGCTGTTTTTT.

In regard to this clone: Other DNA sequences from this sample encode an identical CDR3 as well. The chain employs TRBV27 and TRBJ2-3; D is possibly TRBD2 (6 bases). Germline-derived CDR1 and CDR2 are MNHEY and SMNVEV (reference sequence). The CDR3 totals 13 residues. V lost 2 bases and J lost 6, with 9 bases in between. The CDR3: CASSLNRGDTQYF. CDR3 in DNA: TGTGCCAGCAGTTTAAATCGGGGGGATACGCAGTATTTT.